The 20 T cell receptor beta chains presented below share a single source sample, sequenced in a study of blood T cell repertoires in COVID-19. Sequencing was performed with immunoSEQ multiplex PCR; in TCRdb, only in-frame clones are kept and a portion is missing. The profile shows nearly 350,000 clones, 88% of them singletons. The source material was peripheral blood. The receptors stem from an older woman with COVID-19, enrolled during active disease.

The chain recombines TRBV19 with TRBJ1-6; D is possibly TRBD1 (5 bases). V shed 3 bases and J shed 9 bases, with 12 bases lying between them. The CDR3 consists of 14 residues. Per the germline V gene, CDR1 is LNHDA and CDR2 is SQIVND (reference sequence). The CDR3 sequence is CASSIQGRSSPLHF. CDR3 sequence (DNA): TGTGCCAGTAGTATCCAGGGTCGGAGTTCACCCCTCCACTTT.

The gene calls are TRBV5-4 and TRBJ1-1; the match to TRBD1 covers 9 bases. The CDR3 sequence is 15 residues long. Per the germline V gene, CDR1 is SGHNT and CDR2 is YYREEE (reference sequence). V shed 6 bases and J 0 bases; nucleotides not matched to a gene: 6. The CDR3 sequence: CASTGDRVVNTEAFF. Here the CDR3 DNA reads TGTGCCAGCACCGGGGACAGGGTGGTGAACACTGAAGCTTTCTTT. Drawing the rest from reference TRBV5-4 and TRBJ1-1, the complete variable domain is ETGVTQSPTHLIKTRGQQVTLRCSSQSGHNTVSWYQQALGQGPQFIFQYYREEENGRGNFPPRFSGLQFPNYSSELNVNALELDDSALYLCASTGDRVVNTEAFFGQGTRLTVV.

This clone was observed a handful of times. This rearrangement joins TRBV10-3 to TRBJ1-2, with a weak D call TRBD1 (6 bases). Trimming removed 8 bases from V and 4 bases from J, with 23 bases in between. The CDR3 totals 16 residues. Per germline, CDR1 ENHRY and CDR2 SYGVKD. The CDR3 DNA sequence: TGTGCCATCCGAACTGAGGGGGGGCTCGCCTTCTATGGCTACACCTTC. This encodes CAIRTEGGLAFYGYTF.

This chain links TRBV9 with TRBJ2-1, with TRBD1 matching over 9 bases. V lost 1 base to trimming and J lost 5 bases; unmatched junction nucleotides: 1. There are 14 residues in the CDR3. Looked up from germline, CDR1 is SGDLS and CDR2 is YYNGEE. The CDR3, as DNA: TGTGCCAGCAGCGTATGGACAGGGGACAATGAGCAGTTCTTC. Amino acids: CASSVWTGDNEQFF.

CDR3 nucleotide sequence: TGTGCCAGCAGTCTAACGATGAGCTCCTACGAGCAGTACTTC. It is translated as CASSLTMSSYEQYF. The V call is TRBV27, the J call TRBJ2-7; unclear D gene. Germline values: CDR1 MNHEY, CDR2 SMNVEV (reference sequence). V lost 5 bases to trimming and J lost 0 bases, with 11 bases between them. The CDR3 runs 14 residues.

The J gene is TRBJ1-2, the V gene TRBV29-1; 10 nucleotides line up with TRBD1. The CDR3 contains 15 residues. The trim removed 6 bases at V and 4 bases at J, leaving 11 bases unmatched. Germline lookup yields CDR1 SQVTM and CDR2 ANQGSEA. CDR3 DNA: TGCAGCGTCCTCCACGACAGGGGGCGAGGCTATGGCTACACCTTC. Its translation is CSVLHDRGRGYGYTF.

The chain links TRBV4-3 to TRBJ1-1; 9 positions match TRBD1. Per the germline V gene, CDR1 is LGHNA and CDR2 is YSLEER. The CDR3 runs to 16 residues. V lost 0 bases and J lost 5; bases outside the gene matches: 7. In nucleotides, the CDR3 is TGCGCCAGCAGCCAAGATGACTACAGGGGGCCGACTGAAGCTTTCTTT. Protein product: CASSQDDYRGPTEAFF.

V gene TRBV7-2 combines with J gene TRBJ1-6, with TRBD1 matching 8 bases. The V segment lost 5 bases and the J segment 10 bases; nucleotides outside the gene matches: 10. Germline V gives CDR1 SGHTA, CDR2 FQGNSA. This CDR3 is built from 15 residues. The DNA for the CDR3 is TGTGCCAGCAGCCCAACTCAGGGGGCTACATCACCCCTCCACTTT. Translated: CASSPTQGATSPLHF.

This rearrangement joins TRBV9 to TRBJ2-2; 7 bases map to TRBD2. Germline V CDR1 and CDR2: SGDLS, YYNGEE. This CDR3 spans 16 amino acids. Germline trimming cut 4 bases from V and 3 bases from J; bases unmatched to any gene: 9. The CDR3 here is CASSPHAGEDTGELFF. The CDR3 nucleotides are TGTGCCAGCAGCCCCCACGCGGGGGAGGACACCGGGGAGCTGTTTTTT.

The rearrangement uses TRBV28 and TRBJ2-5, with 7 positions matching TRBD2. The CDR3 runs to 14 residues. The V gene's germline CDR1 is MDHEN and CDR2 SYDVKM. V gave up 7 bases and J gave up 3 bases; unmatched junction bases: 8. The CDR3 sequence is CASTPGRGEETQYF. CDR3 bases: TGTGCCAGCACCCCGGGACGGGGGGAAGAGACCCAGTACTTC.

The chain recombines TRBV9 with TRBJ2-3, with 13 bases lining up with TRBD2. Germline assignment: CDR1 SGDLS and CDR2 YYNGEE. V lost 1 base and J lost 6; bases outside the gene matches: 2. The CDR3 runs 15 residues. The CDR3 DNA sequence: TGTGCCAGCAGCGTAACTAGCGGGGGGGCTGATACGCAGTATTTT. Its protein is CASSVTSGGADTQYF.

As regards this clone: The same CDR3 is also encoded by other DNA sequences in this sample. V gene TRBV24-1 combines with J gene TRBJ2-5; 8 bases agree with TRBD1. This CDR3 comprises 15 residues. Germline values: CDR1 KGHDR, CDR2 SFDVKD. With 3 bases clipped from V and 5 bases from J, the junction kept 7 bases outside the gene matches. The chain's CDR3 is CATSDPQGAGETQYF. CDR3 in DNA: TGTGCCACCAGTGATCCCCAGGGGGCAGGGGAGACCCAGTACTTC.

The CDR3 DNA is TGTGCCAGCAGTGAAGTTGGGACAGATAATTCACCCCTCCACTTT. It translates to CASSEVGTDNSPLHF. The rearrangement joins TRBV6-1 to TRBJ1-6; 7 nucleotides match TRBD1. The CDR3 length is 15 residues. Germline V CDR1 and CDR2: MNHNS, SASEGT. The trim removed 1 base at V and 5 bases at J, leaving 2 bases unmatched.

This clone was counted once. This rearrangement joins TRBV3-1 (or the pseudogene TRBV3-2) to TRBJ1-5, with D maybe TRBD1 (6 bases). CDR1 is LGHDT, CDR2 YNNKEL, per germline (reference sequence). The CDR3 runs to 15 residues. The V gene lost 2 bases and the J gene lost 0 bases, with 8 bases spanning the gap. CDR3 nucleotides: TGTGCCAGCAGCCAAAGGGGGATTAGCAATCAGCCCCAGCATTTT. The encoded protein is CASSQRGISNQPQHF.

This chain connects TRBV3-1 (or the pseudogene TRBV3-2) to TRBJ1-3; the D gene is possibly TRBD1 (6 bases). The CDR3 sequence is 17 residues long. V lost 5 bases, J lost 2 bases, and 19 bases lay in between. Germline V gene data show CDR1 as LGHDT and CDR2 as YNNKEL (reference sequence). The CDR3 protein is CASSGRILQGPGNTIYF. In DNA, the CDR3 is TGTGCCAGCAGCGGTCGAATTTTACAGGGTCCTGGAAACACCATATATTTT.

The V call is TRBV9, the J call TRBJ1-2, with TRBD1 identical over 7 bases. J was trimmed by 7 bases and V by 0 bases; bases with no gene match: 6. This CDR3 has 14 residues. Germline values: CDR1 SGDLS, CDR2 YYNGEE. The CDR3 bases are TGTGCCAGCAGCGTAGTGGGGCAGGGGGTTGGCTACACCTTC. This codes for CASSVVGQGVGYTF.

The chain employs TRBV4-3 and TRBJ2-3; 9 bases line up with TRBD2. The ends lost 3 bases at V and 0 bases at J; junction bases unmatched: 7. Germline-derived CDR1 and CDR2 are LGHNA and YSLEER. The CDR3 contains 17 residues. In nucleotides, the CDR3 is TGCGCCAGCAGCCAGAGCGCGGGGGGGTATAGCACAGATACGCAGTATTTT. Translated, it gives CASSQSAGGYSTDTQYF.

The rearrangement links TRBV25-1 to TRBJ1-1; D gene ambiguous. Between the trimmed V and J ends, which lost 1 base and 1 base, there was a span of 10 bases. The CDR3 is made up of 15 amino acids. Germline assignment: CDR1 MGHDK and CDR2 SYGVNS. CDR3 nucleotides: TGTGCCAGCAGTGAATTGGGCCTGAGGAACACTGAAGCTTTCTTT. Amino acids: CASSELGLRNTEAFF.

The V call is TRBV9, the J call TRBJ2-7; 11 positions match TRBD2. The CDR3 totals 15 residues. Germline CDR1 SGDLS, CDR2 YYNGEE. The V and J ends lost 4 bases and 1 base, in that order; junction bases with no gene match: 4. CDR3 nucleotides: TGTGCCAGCAGCCCGGGACTAGCGGCTTCCTACGAGCAGTACTTC. It translates to CASSPGLAASYEQYF.

The chain uses TRBV5-8 and TRBJ1-1; D may be TRBD1 (6 bases). The CDR3 contains 15 residues. Trimming stripped 0 bases from V and 5 bases from J, with 14 bases between. Germline CDR1 and CDR2: SGHTS and YDEGEE. CDR3 loop: CASSLGRGRLTEAFF. Here the CDR3 DNA reads TGTGCCAGCAGCTTGGGTAGGGGGAGATTGACTGAAGCTTTCTTT.